This entry lists 30 T cell receptor beta chains sequenced from one sample in a study of cytomegalovirus exposure and HLA in healthy donors. Both 60 Vbeta primers and 13 Jbeta primers went into the PCR. Only in-frame clones appear in the TCRdb table, and some are missing; sequencing was by immunoSEQ multiplex PCR. The sample yields about 160,000 clones, around 81% seen once. The sample consisted of PBMCs. The receptors come from a woman aged 50 to 60 in good health and CMV-seronegative.

As to this clone: Other DNA sequences within the sample encode an identical CDR3. The chain couples TRBV27 to TRBJ1-2; 7 bases agree with TRBD1. Looked up from germline, CDR1 is MNHEY and CDR2 is SMNVEV (reference sequence). Trimming cost V 6 bases and J 7 bases; bases outside gene matches: 5. The CDR3 length is 12 residues. In DNA form, the CDR3 reads TGTGCCAGCAGCAGCACAGGGGTTGGCTACACCTTC. It translates to CASSSTGVGYTF.

This clone was observed once. The chain has TRBV15 and TRBJ2-5; 8 bases are shared with TRBD2. V shed 3 bases and J 7 bases; nucleotides not matched to a gene: 13. Germline lookup yields CDR1 LNHNV and CDR2 YYDKDF (reference sequence). The length of the CDR3 is 16 residues. This CDR3 is CATSSAGGTGGVTQYF. The CDR3 coding sequence is TGTGCCACCAGCAGCGCGGGGGGTACGGGGGGAGTGACCCAGTACTTC.

The chain recombines TRBV9 with TRBJ2-5; the D gene is possibly TRBD2 (6 bases). Germline CDR1 and CDR2: SGDLS and YYNGEE. The V end lost 2 bases, the J end lost 3 bases, and 14 bases lay between the germline ends. The CDR3 contains 15 residues. CDR3 protein: CASSVEGSPEETQYF. In nucleotides, the CDR3 is TGTGCCAGCAGCGTGGAGGGGAGTCCAGAAGAGACCCAGTACTTC.

V and J are TRBV5-4 and TRBJ1-2, with 7 nucleotides matching TRBD1. From germline, CDR1 is SGHNT and CDR2 YYREEE (reference sequence). This CDR3 is 14 amino acids long. The V and J ends lost 4 bases and 5 bases, in that order; junction bases with no gene match: 8. For the CDR3, the DNA is TGTGCCAGCAGCACGGGACAGAGAGGGTATGGCTACACCTTC. It codes for CASSTGQRGYGYTF.

This clone was found a few times. The chain has TRBV9 and TRBJ1-6, with 9 nucleotides matching TRBD1. CDR1 SGDLS and CDR2 YYNGEE come from the germline V gene. This CDR3 comprises 14 residues. The junction had 4 bases not matched to a gene; V was cut back by 3 bases and J by 9 bases. In nucleotides, the CDR3 is TGTGCCAGCAGCGCGGACAGGGGTTTTTCACCCCTCCACTTT. Residues: CASSADRGFSPLHF.

The gene calls are TRBV11-2 and TRBJ1-1, with D uncertain. The CDR3 has 13 residues. Trimming left V 4 bases short and J 4 bases short, with 10 bases between. Germline V gives CDR1 SGHAT, CDR2 FQNNGV. The CDR3 bases are TGTGCCAGCAGCTGGAACTCGGGCACTGAAGCTTTCTTT. It specifies CASSWNSGTEAFF.

The rearrangement links TRBV29-1 to TRBJ2-7; possibly TRBD1 for D (6 bases). The CDR3 extends over 13 amino acids. The V end was cut by 4 bases, the J end by 3 bases, with 13 bases between. Germline V gene lookup returns CDR1 SQVTM and CDR2 ANQGSEA. The CDR3 DNA follows: TGCAGCGTTGGAAAGTTGGACAGCTACGAGCAGTACTTC. Protein product: CSVGKLDSYEQYF.

The rearrangement links TRBV19 to TRBJ2-7, with 7 nucleotides matching TRBD2. Trimming removed 5 bases from V and 7 bases from J; junction bases left unmatched: 14. Germline-derived CDR1 and CDR2 are LNHDA and SQIVND (reference sequence). The CDR3 runs to 15 residues. The DNA for the CDR3 is TGTGCCAGTAGTCCCCTGGGGGAGGGAACGTATGAGCAGTACTTC. It yields the protein CASSPLGEGTYEQYF.

As to this clone: At one end, the junction sequence differs from germline, possibly due to a read error. The CDR3 loop is CASTLPFFRDRGRISPLHF. CDR3 in DNA: TGTGCCAGCACCTTACCCTTCTTCCGGGACAGGGGAAGGATCTCACCCCTCCACTTT. V usage is TRBV11-3 and J usage is TRBJ1-6; 10 bases are shared with TRBD1. Germline CDR1 SGHNT, CDR2 YENEEA. The CDR3 runs 19 residues.

V gene TRBV7-9 combines with J gene TRBJ2-3; 9 bases agree with TRBD2. The ends lost 3 bases at V and 3 bases at J; junction bases unmatched: 4. The CDR3 runs 15 residues. Germline V gene sequence: CDR1 SEHNR, CDR2 FQNEAQ (reference sequence). The CDR3 DNA reads as TGTGCCAGCAGCTTCCCTGGACTAGCGACAGATACGCAGTATTTT. Protein product: CASSFPGLATDTQYF.

This chain uses TRBV9 with TRBJ2-3; TRBD2 aligns across 9 bases. There are 17 residues in the CDR3. CDR1 and CDR2 (germline): SGDLS, YYNGEE. V shed 3 bases, J shed 3 bases, and the junction held 11 bases outside the gene matches. In nucleotides, the CDR3 is TGTGCCAGCAGCGCTTGGAGAGCGGGGGGAGGGACAGATACGCAGTATTTT. It yields the protein CASSAWRAGGGTDTQYF.

This clone came up once. The chain carries TRBV7-3 and TRBJ2-7; possible D gene TRBD2, 5 bases. Trimming took 2 bases from V and 7 from J, leaving 15 bases between them. This CDR3 comprises 14 residues. In germline, CDR1 is SGHTA, CDR2 FQGTGA. Here the CDR3 DNA reads TGTGCCAGCAGCTTAGGGTTCGGGGTAGGGGAGCAGTACTTC. Translated, it gives CASSLGFGVGEQYF.

Only a few counts were recorded for this clone. The genes are TRBV7-2 and TRBJ2-1, with 10 bases lining up with TRBD2. Germline CDR1 SGHTA, CDR2 FQGNSA. The V gene end was trimmed by 3 bases and the J gene end by 0 bases; junction bases not matched to a gene: 5. The CDR3 totals 17 residues. CDR3 DNA sequence: TGTGCCAGCAGCTTTCGGACTAGCGGTCTCTCCTACAATGAGCAGTTCTTC. Amino acid sequence: CASSFRTSGLSYNEQFF. The whole variable domain, filled in from reference TRBV7-2 and TRBJ2-1, reads GAGVSQSPSNKVTEKGKDVELRCDPISGHTALYWYRQSLGQGLEFLIYFQGNSAPDKSGLPSDRFSAERTGGSVSTLTIQRTQQEDSAVYLCASSFRTSGLSYNEQFFGPGTRLTVL.

This chain joins TRBV5-1 and TRBJ2-5; TRBD2 matches 7 bases. Trimming removed 5 bases from V and 5 bases from J; junction bases left unmatched: 15. The CDR3 has 16 residues. From germline, CDR1 is SGHRS and CDR2 YFSETQ. The CDR3 sequence is CASSSGIGGSGETQYF. CDR3 nucleotide sequence: TGCGCCAGCAGTTCGGGGATTGGCGGGAGTGGGGAGACCCAGTACTTC.

The rearrangement uses TRBV9 and TRBJ2-1; no clear D. Trimming pared 0 bases from V and 7 bases from J, leaving 14 bases between. Germline assignment: CDR1 SGDLS and CDR2 YYNGEE. The CDR3 sequence is 15 residues long. CDR3 coding DNA: TGTGCCAGCAGCGTAGAAGTAGGCCCGGGTAATGAGCAGTTCTTC. Amino acid sequence: CASSVEVGPGNEQFF.

J is TRBJ1-2 and V is TRBV5-4; TRBD1 might be the D (6 bases). CDR1 is SGHNT, CDR2 YYREEE, per germline (reference sequence). This CDR3 has 14 residues. V lost 2 bases and J 3 bases, leaving 11 bases between the germline ends. The CDR3 spells CASSLITGHYGYTF. Here the CDR3 DNA reads TGTGCCAGCAGCTTAATCACAGGGCACTATGGCTACACCTTC.

The V gene is TRBV5-4, the J gene TRBJ2-2, with TRBD1 matching 8 bases. This CDR3 has 14 amino acids. V was clipped by 4 bases and J by 9 bases; unmatched bases: 8. Per the germline V gene, CDR1 is SGHNT and CDR2 is YYREEE (reference sequence). For the CDR3, the DNA is TGTGCCAGCAGCCCCGGGACAGGTTTCAGGGAGCTGTTTTTT. Translated, it gives CASSPGTGFRELFF.

The chain uses TRBV4-1 and TRBJ2-1; D ambiguous. Trimming removed 1 base from V and 10 bases from J, with 8 bases in between. The CDR3 sequence is 12 residues long. Germline V gene sequence: CDR1 MGHRA, CDR2 YSYEKL. The CDR3 coding sequence is TGCGCCAGCAGCCAAGCAATGAGGGAGCAGTTCTTC. The encoded protein is CASSQAMREQFF.

The rearrangement joins TRBV9 to TRBJ1-5; 9 bases are shared with TRBD1. The CDR3 has 18 residues. The V and J ends lost 1 base and 4 bases, in that order; junction bases with no gene match: 12. In germline, CDR1 is SGDLS, CDR2 YYNGEE. The CDR3 coding sequence is TGTGCCAGCAGCGTATCACGTGTACAGGGGGCAGGTAATCAGCCCCAGCATTTT. Protein sequence: CASSVSRVQGAGNQPQHF.

The rearrangement links TRBV7-6 to TRBJ2-2; 8 positions agree with TRBD2. The CDR3 spans 15 residues. Germline V gene lookup returns CDR1 SGHVS and CDR2 FNYEAQ. The junction had 5 bases not matched to a gene; V was cut back by 5 bases and J by 3 bases. CDR3 nucleotide sequence: TGTGCCAGCAGCGCGGGACTAGAAGACACCGGGGAGCTGTTTTTT. Translated, it gives CASSAGLEDTGELFF.

The rearrangement links TRBV5-1 to TRBJ2-7; D is unresolved. This CDR3 contains 12 residues. The germline V gene has CDR1 SGHRS and CDR2 YFSETQ. V was pared by 5 bases and J by 4 bases, with 10 bases between. In DNA form, the CDR3 reads TGCGCCAGCAGATTATCCGGTTACGAGCAGTACTTC. This encodes CASRLSGYEQYF.

The chain uses TRBV9 and TRBJ2-1; TRBD2 matches at 8 bases. The CDR3 is 15 amino acids. Per germline, CDR1 SGDLS and CDR2 YYNGEE. V lost 0 bases, J lost 8 bases, and 7 bases stayed unmatched. As DNA, the CDR3 is TGTGCCAGCAGCGTAGAGGCGGGAGGTATAGATGAGCAGTTCTTC. Protein: CASSVEAGGIDEQFF.

This rearrangement joins TRBV10-3 to TRBJ2-1, with D possibly being TRBD2 (5 bases). V was shortened by 7 bases and J by 7 bases, with 14 bases between the two germline ends. The CDR3 extends over 13 amino acids. Germline loops: CDR1 ENHRY, CDR2 SYGVKD. The CDR3: CAITSEGGNEQFF. In DNA form, the CDR3 reads TGTGCCATCACGAGTGAGGGTGGGAATGAGCAGTTCTTC.

This chain links TRBV7-9 with TRBJ2-2, with TRBD2 matching 7 bases. The CDR3 is 17 amino acids. Germline V gives CDR1 SEHNR, CDR2 FQNEAQ (reference sequence). With V trimmed by 4 bases and J by 3 bases, 11 bases remained unmatched. The CDR3 nucleotides read TGTGCCAGCAGCTCACGGACGGCGGGGGACCACACCGGGGAGCTGTTTTTT. This gives the protein CASSSRTAGDHTGELFF.

The CDR3 spells CASSWSGGGWTQYF. The CDR3 region has the DNA TGTGCCAGCAGTTGGAGCGGGGGGGGGTGGACCCAGTACTTC. The V and J genes are TRBV27 and TRBJ2-5; 10 bases line up with TRBD2. The ends lost 4 bases at V and 7 bases at J; junction bases unmatched: 6. The CDR3 runs to 14 residues. CDR1 is MNHEY and CDR2 is SMNVEV in the germline V gene (reference sequence).

The chain carries TRBV5-1 and TRBJ2-3; TRBD2 matches at 12 bases. V trimming: 6 bases; J trimming: 4 bases; junction bases outside the gene matches: 6. CDR3 size: 15 residues. The V gene's germline CDR1 is SGHRS and CDR2 YFSETQ. CDR3 bases: TGCGCCAGCACCGTAGGACTAGCGGGACCAGATACGCAGTATTTT. Protein: CASTVGLAGPDTQYF.

The chain links TRBV5-8 to TRBJ2-7; D is possibly TRBD2 (6 bases). The V gene lost 1 base and the J gene lost 0 bases, with 23 bases spanning the gap. CDR3 size: 19 residues. Per germline, CDR1 SGHTS and CDR2 YDEGEE. The CDR3 loop reads CASSLSGTDPGATSYEQYF. DNA for the CDR3: TGTGCCAGCAGCTTGTCAGGGACCGACCCGGGAGCCACCTCCTACGAGCAGTACTTC.

CDR3 amino acids: CASSLRGGREQYF. CDR3 DNA: TGTGCCAGCAGTTTGAGAGGGGGTAGGGAGCAGTACTTC. The chain recombines TRBV28 with TRBJ2-7, with a tentative D call TRBD1 (6 bases). The CDR3 is 13 amino acids. Germline lookup yields CDR1 MDHEN and CDR2 SYDVKM. The V and J ends lost 3 bases and 7 bases respectively, with 13 bases between them.

V and J are TRBV28 and TRBJ1-3; possibly TRBD1 for D (5 bases). Germline V CDR1 and CDR2: MDHEN, SYDVKM. V lost 5 bases to trimming and J lost 0 bases, with 11 bases between them. The CDR3 loop spans 15 amino acids. Here the CDR3 reads CASSLPGGSGNTIYF. CDR3 in DNA: TGTGCCAGCAGTCTCCCCGGGGGCTCTGGAAACACCATATATTTT.

V and J are TRBV6-5 and TRBJ1-6; D might be TRBD1 (5 bases). Germline V gene data show CDR1 as MNHEY and CDR2 as SVGAGI. V was pared by 2 bases and J by 14 bases, with 13 bases between. The CDR3 runs 13 residues. The chain's CDR3 is CASSYGQTFTLHF. The CDR3 DNA follows: TGTGCCAGCAGTTACGGACAAACATTCACCCTCCACTTT.